The 8 T cell receptor beta chains below were found in one sample sequenced in a study of blood T cell repertoires in COVID-19. The assay was immunoSEQ multiplex PCR, and TCRdb's table has in-frame clones only and misses some. The sample has roughly 340,000 clones, around 87% seen once. The sequencing sample was made of PBMCs or T cells enriched from blood (not recorded which). Receptor source: a man younger than 30 who had recovered from COVID-19.

The J gene is TRBJ2-1, the V gene TRBV5-6, with 10 nucleotides matching TRBD1. With 2 bases clipped from V and 6 bases from J, the junction kept 5 bases outside the gene matches. The CDR3 contains 15 residues. In germline, CDR1 is SGHDT, CDR2 YYEEEE. As DNA, the CDR3 is TGTGCCAGCAGCTTAGAAGGGACAGGGGTCAATGAGCAGTTCTTC. Translated, it gives CASSLEGTGVNEQFF.

This chain joins TRBV6-1 and TRBJ2-2, with a tentative D call TRBD2 (7 bases). The germline V gene encodes CDR1 MNHNS and CDR2 SASEGT. CDR3 length: 16 amino acids. Trimming stripped 2 bases from V and 3 bases from J, with 13 bases between. CDR3 bases: TGTGCCAGCAGTGAAATTGGGGGGGCCTACACCGGGGAGCTGTTTTTT. Its protein is CASSEIGGAYTGELFF.

This rearrangement joins TRBV30 to TRBJ1-1, with 7 bases fitting TRBD1. This CDR3 comprises 13 residues. Per the germline V gene, CDR1 is GTSNPN and CDR2 is SVGIG (reference sequence). J was trimmed by 3 bases and V by 2 bases; bases with no gene match: 3. CDR3 DNA: TGTGCCTGGAGTCCCACAGGGGACACTGAAGCTTTCTTT. This codes for CAWSPTGDTEAFF.

The chain uses TRBV3-1 (or the pseudogene TRBV3-2) and TRBJ1-6; D not resolved. Trimming stripped 2 bases from V and 7 bases from J, with 6 bases between. Germline V gene data show CDR1 as LGHDT and CDR2 as YNNKEL (reference sequence). The CDR3 has 13 amino acids. CDR3 DNA: TGTGCCAGCAGCCAAAGCCGCAATTCACCCCTCCACTTT. This gives the protein CASSQSRNSPLHF.

This chain connects TRBV30 to TRBJ2-2, with 8 bases aligning to TRBD1. The CDR3 is made up of 18 amino acids. The V gene end was trimmed by 4 bases and the J gene end by 1 base; junction bases not matched to a gene: 14. Germline CDR1 and CDR2: GTSNPN and SVGIG (reference sequence). CDR3 nucleotides: TGTGCCTGGACCATATATTTCAGGGGGCTGCAGAACACCGGGGAGCTGTTTTTT. This translates into CAWTIYFRGLQNTGELFF.

This chain links TRBV4-1 with TRBJ2-2, with TRBD2 matching 8 bases. V shed 4 bases, J shed 3 bases, and the junction held 10 bases outside the gene matches. The CDR3 spans 17 residues. Germline V gene lookup returns CDR1 MGHRA and CDR2 YSYEKL. CDR3 in amino acids: CASSLNPGTSYTGELFF. The CDR3 DNA reads as TGCGCCAGCAGCCTAAACCCCGGGACTAGTTACACCGGGGAGCTGTTTTTT.

Here the CDR3 reads CSVRRDRAYEQYF. The CDR3 bases are TGCAGCGTTCGCCGGGACAGGGCCTACGAGCAGTACTTC. The genes are TRBV29-1 and TRBJ2-7, with 9 bases that match TRBD1. J was trimmed by 2 bases and V by 5 bases; bases with no gene match: 4. This CDR3 contains 13 residues. CDR1 and CDR2 (germline): SQVTM, ANQGSEA.

CDR3 protein: CASSLGTASYEQYF. For the CDR3, the DNA is TGTGCCAGCAGCTTGGGGACAGCATCCTACGAGCAGTACTTC. V is TRBV7-8 and J is TRBJ2-7, with TRBD1 matching over 7 bases. The CDR3 has 14 amino acids. Trimming at V came to 3 bases and at J to 1 base, leaving 3 bases not matched to a gene. The V gene's germline CDR1 is SGHVS and CDR2 FQNEAQ.